The rows below give T cell receptor beta chains drawn from one sample of a study of PD-L1 blockade in urothelial cancer. Sequencing was performed with immunoSEQ multiplex PCR; in TCRdb, only in-frame clones are kept and a portion is missing. Found here are about 38,000 clones, about four fifths of them singletons; the top ten hold roughly 18%. Sequencing was performed on PBMCs, taken around atezolizumab (anti-PD-L1) treatment. These receptors originate from a man aged 55 to 70 with urothelial cancer. CDR3s leave out the opening cysteine and the closing phenylalanine or tryptophan. Fields, in order: J gene, V gene, CDR3 protein.

TRBJ2-3,TRBV5-1,ASSEFPTGDLTDTQY
TRBJ2-1,TRBV9,ASSVDRTSGGYNEQF
TRBJ2-2,TRBV11-2,ASSLGESGELF
TRBJ1-4,TRBV2,ASSEGREKLF
TRBJ2-5,TRBV30,AWSVNSKRETQY
TRBJ1-1,TRBV5-1,ASSTAPGLHTEAF
TRBJ2-1,TRBV5-4,ASSLDSYNEQF
TRBJ2-2,TRBV9,ASSFGTSGVTGELF
TRBJ2-2,TRBV7-6,ASSRPIGGGELF
TRBJ1-5,TRBV19,ASTRGYQPQH
TRBJ2-3,TRBV7-9,ASSTWDSPTDTQY
TRBJ2-1,TRBV6-5,ASQSPGSSYNEQF
TRBJ2-7,TRBV10-3,AISESKAGGPYEQY
TRBJ2-3,TRBV5-1,ASSLGQGGSDTQY
TRBJ1-1,TRBV19,ASSSTGDTEAF
TRBJ2-5,TRBV5-6,ASSLDSLGTQY
TRBJ1-2,TRBV11-2,ASSLWQPGNGYT
TRBJ2-7,TRBV7-8,ASSLRFPGTEVPYEQY
TRBJ2-1,TRBV7-3,ASSPDSYSYNEQF
TRBJ1-1,TRBV29-1,SAMTGVTEAF
TRBJ1-5,TRBV2,ASSENGLRDQPQH
TRBJ2-7,TRBV5-1,ASSLDDRENEQY
TRBJ2-7,TRBV11-3,ASSPGGSAGGLEQY
TRBJ2-3,TRBV28,ASSPPRGAITDTQY
TRBJ2-5,TRBV2,ASSTRGGETQY
TRBJ2-7,TRBV30,AWSVRGGSYEQY
TRBJ2-3,TRBV7-6,ASSSLPGLTLPDTQY
TRBJ1-6,TRBV27,ASSDRGPYNSPLH
TRBJ1-4,TRBV7-6,ASSLSAGTSATNEKLF
TRBJ1-2,TRBV5-4,ASSQDVADYGYT
TRBJ2-5,TRBV30,AWSALGRAGEETQY
TRBJ1-5,TRBV2,ASSELRPPGPQH
TRBJ1-3,TRBV6-1,ASSVGEGNTIY
TRBJ2-7,TRBV28,ASSSGLDYEQY
TRBJ2-4,TRBV20-1,TAGGKNIQY
TRBJ2-3,TRBV5-1,ASRPSWMGQGTQY
TRBJ1-1,TRBV5-1,ASSAAGTANTEAF
TRBJ2-5,TRBV4-1,ASSQDRYRGQETQY
TRBJ2-3,TRBV2,ASPASGGFSTDTQY
TRBJ2-1,TRBV5-1,ASSLLTSGGRNEQF